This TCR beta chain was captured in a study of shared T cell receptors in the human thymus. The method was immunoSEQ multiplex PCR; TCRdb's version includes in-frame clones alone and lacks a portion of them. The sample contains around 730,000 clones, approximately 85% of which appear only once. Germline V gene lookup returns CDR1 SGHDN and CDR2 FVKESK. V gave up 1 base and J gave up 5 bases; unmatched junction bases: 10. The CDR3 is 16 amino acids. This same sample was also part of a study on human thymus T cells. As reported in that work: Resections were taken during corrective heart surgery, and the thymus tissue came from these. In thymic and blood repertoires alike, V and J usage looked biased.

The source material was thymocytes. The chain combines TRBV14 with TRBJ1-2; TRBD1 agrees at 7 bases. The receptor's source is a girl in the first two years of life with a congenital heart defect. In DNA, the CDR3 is TGTGCCAGCAGCCAAGGGGACAGCCCTTGGCGTTATGGCTACACCTTC. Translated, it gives CASSQGDSPWRYGYTF.